The clone carrying this TCR beta chain was counted at least ten times. What it binds is unknown. Production of TCR cDNA was by 5'RACE template switching, which also added a universal primer site and UMIs. In TCRdb, the 5' RACE reads were re-called with MiXCR into one record per CDR3 protein. The table shows some 260,000 distinct CDR3 sequences, with around 5.2% occurring only once. The sample belongs to a study of T cells after yellow fever vaccination. Across the whole study: Fractions of low cell number were prepared using SMART-Seq v4 Ultra Low Input.

Study findings and constraints: Re-detected after boosting: most primary clones, 95% to 98% of CD4 and 88% of CD8. The CD4 compartment and the CD8 compartment contained a small share of clonotypes in common.

The TCR was taken from a man in his late teens or twenties who received the YFV17D yellow fever vaccine. This material consisted of CD4+ T cells sorted from PBMCs, taken on the day of the yellow fever booster vaccination.

CDR3 nucleotide sequence: TGCGCCAGCAGCCCGGGGACAGGGGAAAAGGAGACCCAGTACTTC. Translating gives CASSPGTGEKETQYF. The chain combines TRBV4-1 with TRBJ2-5; the match to TRBD1 covers 10 bases. Germline V CDR1 and CDR2: MGHRA, YSYEKL. The CDR3 has 15 residues. Germline trimming cut 4 bases from V and 5 bases from J; bases unmatched to any gene: 7.